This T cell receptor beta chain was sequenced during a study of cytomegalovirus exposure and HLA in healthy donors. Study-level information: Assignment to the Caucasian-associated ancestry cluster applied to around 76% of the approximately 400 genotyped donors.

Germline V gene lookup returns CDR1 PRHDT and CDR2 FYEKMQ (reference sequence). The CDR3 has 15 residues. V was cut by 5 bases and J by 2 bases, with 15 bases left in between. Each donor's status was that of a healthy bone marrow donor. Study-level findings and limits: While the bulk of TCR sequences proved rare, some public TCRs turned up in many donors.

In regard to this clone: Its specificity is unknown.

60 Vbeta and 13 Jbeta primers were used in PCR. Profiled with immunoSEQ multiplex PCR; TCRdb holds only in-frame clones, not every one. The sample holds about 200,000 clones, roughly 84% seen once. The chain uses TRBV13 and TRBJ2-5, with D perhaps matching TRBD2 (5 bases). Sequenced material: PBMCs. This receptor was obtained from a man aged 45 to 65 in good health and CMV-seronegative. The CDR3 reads CASSPSRRWQETQYF. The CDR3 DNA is TGTGCCAGCAGCCCGAGCCGGAGGTGGCAAGAGACCCAGTACTTC.